This is a list of T cell receptor beta chains from one sample in a study of shared clonotypes between healthy human individuals. Repertoires were generated with immunoSEQ multiplex PCR, while TCRdb's copy carries only in-frame clones and drops some. The sample includes roughly 2.2 million clones, just over 90% of them seen just once. Sequenced material: naive CD4+ T cells from PBMCs. The receptor source for this set is a man younger than 35 in good health. Some clones in this sample may be carry-over from other donors' samples. CDR3s include the opening cysteine and the closing phenylalanine or tryptophan. D genes are given only for firm matches. The size entry is marked missing in some rows and otherwise reads once, few, many or a size class.

CDR3nt: TGTGCCAGCAGCTTAGCCGGGACAAGCGGGAGGGGTACGCAGTATTTT; CDR3aa: CASSLAGTSGRGTQYF; v_gene: TRBV7-6; d_gene: TRBD2; j_gene: TRBJ2-3; abundance: NA
CDR3nt: TGTGCCACCAGCAGCAGAAGTGAGCAGTTCTTC; CDR3aa: CATSSRSEQFF; v_gene: TRBV15; d_gene: NA; j_gene: TRBJ2-1; abundance: NA
CDR3nt: TGTGCCAGCAGCCCAACTTCGGGCAGATCTAGCTTATACGAGCAGTACTTC; CDR3aa: CASSPTSGRSSLYEQYF; v_gene: TRBV7-3; d_gene: NA; j_gene: TRBJ2-7; abundance: NA
CDR3nt: TGTGCCAGCAGGGGATGGGACAGCTTCAATCAGCCCCAGCATTTT; CDR3aa: CASRGWDSFNQPQHF; v_gene: TRBV6-1; d_gene: TRBD1; j_gene: TRBJ1-5; abundance: NA
CDR3nt: TGCGCCAGCAGCCAAGTCGCCCCGGGGTTCGGCAATCAGCCCCAGCATTTT; CDR3aa: CASSQVAPGFGNQPQHF; v_gene: TRBV4-1; d_gene: NA; j_gene: TRBJ1-5; abundance: NA
CDR3nt: TGTGCCAGCACCTACCCCGGTCGCACTGAAGCTTTCTTT; CDR3aa: CASTYPGRTEAFF; v_gene: TRBV28; d_gene: NA; j_gene: TRBJ1-1; abundance: NA
CDR3nt: TGCGCCAGCAGCTTGGTCGGGGGAAACACGTTCTTC; CDR3aa: CASSLVGGNTFF; v_gene: TRBV5-1; d_gene: NA; j_gene: TRBJ2-1; abundance: NA
CDR3nt: TGCGCCAGCAGTGAGTCGGGTAGCGGCTACGAGCAGTACTTC; CDR3aa: CASSESGSGYEQYF; v_gene: TRBV10-1; d_gene: NA; j_gene: TRBJ2-7; abundance: NA
CDR3nt: TGTGCCAGCAACCATGGACAGGAGCAGTTCTTC; CDR3aa: CASNHGQEQFF; v_gene: TRBV11-2; d_gene: NA; j_gene: TRBJ2-1; abundance: NA
CDR3nt: TGTGCCAGCAGCTACCCTGTCGGGGGACGCCCAAACACTGAAGCTTTCTTT; CDR3aa: CASSYPVGGRPNTEAFF; v_gene: TRBV7-2; d_gene: NA; j_gene: TRBJ1-1; abundance: NA
CDR3nt: TGCGCCAGCAGCCGGACCGGTTTCACAGATACGCAGTATTTT; CDR3aa: CASSRTGFTDTQYF; v_gene: TRBV5-1; d_gene: NA; j_gene: TRBJ2-3; abundance: NA
CDR3nt: TGTGCCAGCAGCTTCCTAGCGGGGCAGCAGTTCTTC; CDR3aa: CASSFLAGQQFF; v_gene: TRBV27; d_gene: TRBD2; j_gene: TRBJ2-1; abundance: NA
CDR3nt: TGTGCCAGTAGTCACGGGGGGACTAGCGGAAACATTCAGTACTTC; CDR3aa: CASSHGGTSGNIQYF; v_gene: TRBV19; d_gene: TRBD2; j_gene: TRBJ2-4; abundance: NA
CDR3nt: TGTGCCAGCAGTTTGAGGGGAAATGAGCAGTTCTTC; CDR3aa: CASSLRGNEQFF; v_gene: TRBV28; d_gene: NA; j_gene: TRBJ2-1; abundance: NA
CDR3nt: TGTGCCAGCAGCTTGCTAGCTCGGAACACCGGGGAGCTGTTTTTT; CDR3aa: CASSLLARNTGELFF; v_gene: TRBV11-1; d_gene: NA; j_gene: TRBJ2-2; abundance: NA
CDR3nt: TGTGCCAGCAGCAAGGACAGGGGTTACACCTTC; CDR3aa: CASSKDRGYTF; v_gene: TRBV9; d_gene: TRBD1; j_gene: TRBJ1-2; abundance: NA
CDR3nt: TGTGCCAGCAGTTACAGGGATCCGCGTGGTGGCTACACCTTC; CDR3aa: CASSYRDPRGGYTF; v_gene: TRBV6-6; d_gene: NA; j_gene: TRBJ1-2; abundance: NA
CDR3nt: TGTGCCAGCAGTGAATCCTCGGTAAGATTCTATGAGCAGTTCTTC; CDR3aa: CASSESSVRFYEQFF; v_gene: TRBV6-1; d_gene: NA; j_gene: TRBJ2-1; abundance: NA
CDR3nt: TGCGCCAGCAGCCCGGGTCGGGGGGGACCCCACACCGGGGAGCTGTTTTTT; CDR3aa: CASSPGRGGPHTGELFF; v_gene: TRBV5-1; d_gene: TRBD2; j_gene: TRBJ2-2; abundance: NA
CDR3nt: TGTGCCAGCAGCCGTAATAGGGTGGGTGAAGCTTTCTTT; CDR3aa: CASSRNRVGEAFF; v_gene: TRBV14; d_gene: NA; j_gene: TRBJ1-1; abundance: NA
CDR3nt: TGTGCCAGCAGCTTAGTGGAGGCAAGCGAGCAGTTCTTC; CDR3aa: CASSLVEASEQFF; v_gene: TRBV7-9; d_gene: NA; j_gene: TRBJ2-1; abundance: NA
CDR3nt: TGTGCCAGCTCGTCAACAGGGGGCGATGGGAATGAAAAACTGTTTTTT; CDR3aa: CASSSTGGDGNEKLFF; v_gene: TRBV18; d_gene: TRBD1; j_gene: TRBJ1-4; abundance: NA
CDR3nt: TGTGCCAGCATAGGGACAGGAGGATTGGGGACATACAATGAGCAGTTCTTC; CDR3aa: CASIGTGGLGTYNEQFF; v_gene: TRBV28; d_gene: TRBD1; j_gene: TRBJ2-1; abundance: NA
CDR3nt: TGTGCCAGCAGTCTCAAAAGGGGCCTGCCGCACGAGCAGTACTTC; CDR3aa: CASSLKRGLPHEQYF; v_gene: TRBV27; d_gene: NA; j_gene: TRBJ2-7; abundance: NA
CDR3nt: TGTGCCAGCAGTCATCTTTTAGCGGGACCTAGCACAGATACGCAGTATTTT; CDR3aa: CASSHLLAGPSTDTQYF; v_gene: TRBV7-3; d_gene: TRBD2; j_gene: TRBJ2-3; abundance: NA
CDR3nt: TGTGCCAGCAGTCCAGACAGTAACTATGGCTACACCTTC; CDR3aa: CASSPDSNYGYTF; v_gene: TRBV28; d_gene: NA; j_gene: TRBJ1-2; abundance: NA
CDR3nt: TGTGCCAGCAGCAAAGGAATGAAAAGAAACACCATATATTTT; CDR3aa: CASSKGMKRNTIYF; v_gene: TRBV21-1; d_gene: NA; j_gene: TRBJ1-3; abundance: NA
CDR3nt: TGCGCCAGCACCCCAGGGCTTACTATTTTTAACTATGGCTACACCTTC; CDR3aa: CASTPGLTIFNYGYTF; v_gene: TRBV4-1; d_gene: NA; j_gene: TRBJ1-2; abundance: NA
CDR3nt: TGTGCCAGCAATAACCTGGGAAACACCATATATTTT; CDR3aa: CASNNLGNTIYF; v_gene: TRBV28; d_gene: NA; j_gene: TRBJ1-3; abundance: NA
CDR3nt: TGTGCCATCAGTGGGACAGTATCCTCCTACGAGCAGTACTTC; CDR3aa: CAISGTVSSYEQYF; v_gene: TRBV10-3; d_gene: NA; j_gene: TRBJ2-7; abundance: NA
CDR3nt: TGTGCCTGGTGGTTTAGGGGCGGGAACACTGAAGCTTTCTTT; CDR3aa: CAWWFRGGNTEAFF; v_gene: TRBV30; d_gene: NA; j_gene: TRBJ1-1; abundance: NA
CDR3nt: TGTGCCAGCTCACCTACCGGGAGCTACGAGCAGTACTTC; CDR3aa: CASSPTGSYEQYF; v_gene: TRBV18; d_gene: NA; j_gene: TRBJ2-7; abundance: NA
CDR3nt: TGCGCCAGCAGCTGGGGGTCAGGGAACCAAGAGACCCAGTACTTC; CDR3aa: CASSWGSGNQETQYF; v_gene: TRBV5-1; d_gene: NA; j_gene: TRBJ2-5; abundance: NA
CDR3nt: TGCAGCGTTCAGCTCCGGACTAGCGGATACGAGCAGTACTTC; CDR3aa: CSVQLRTSGYEQYF; v_gene: TRBV29-1; d_gene: TRBD2; j_gene: TRBJ2-7; abundance: NA
CDR3nt: TGCAGCGTGGAGGTTCAACAGGGGGAAAAACTGTTTTTT; CDR3aa: CSVEVQQGEKLFF; v_gene: TRBV29-1; d_gene: TRBD1; j_gene: TRBJ1-4; abundance: few
CDR3nt: TGTGCCATCAGTGGGCTAGCGGGAGGCAATGAGCAGTTCTTC; CDR3aa: CAISGLAGGNEQFF; v_gene: TRBV10-3; d_gene: TRBD2; j_gene: TRBJ2-1; abundance: NA
CDR3nt: TGCAGCGTTGGGGACGGGATCACTGAAGCTTTCTTT; CDR3aa: CSVGDGITEAFF; v_gene: TRBV29-1; d_gene: NA; j_gene: TRBJ1-1; abundance: NA
CDR3nt: TGTGCCAGCTCCCGCCAGGAAGCCGAGCAGTACTTC; CDR3aa: CASSRQEAEQYF; v_gene: TRBV18; d_gene: NA; j_gene: TRBJ2-7; abundance: NA
CDR3nt: TGTGCCAGCAGCGTAGGGGTAGCGGGAGGACAAGAGACCCAGTACTTC; CDR3aa: CASSVGVAGGQETQYF; v_gene: TRBV9; d_gene: TRBD2; j_gene: TRBJ2-5; abundance: NA
CDR3nt: TGTGCCAGCTCACAGGGACAGGGGGCGAACACCGGGGAGCTGTTTTTT; CDR3aa: CASSQGQGANTGELFF; v_gene: TRBV18; d_gene: TRBD1; j_gene: TRBJ2-2; abundance: NA
CDR3nt: TGTGCCAGCAGACCGGGACTAGCGGGGCACGGCACAGATACGCAGTATTTT; CDR3aa: CASRPGLAGHGTDTQYF; v_gene: TRBV7-2; d_gene: TRBD2; j_gene: TRBJ2-3; abundance: NA
CDR3nt: TGTGCCAGCAGTTTAAGGAAGGCGGGCTACGAGCAGTACTTC; CDR3aa: CASSLRKAGYEQYF; v_gene: TRBV28; d_gene: NA; j_gene: TRBJ2-7; abundance: NA
CDR3nt: TGTGCCAGCAGTTTACTCAGGGGGTCCTACGAGCAGTACTTC; CDR3aa: CASSLLRGSYEQYF; v_gene: TRBV27; d_gene: TRBD1; j_gene: TRBJ2-7; abundance: NA
CDR3nt: TGCAGCGCTGGCGGGACACTGAACACCGGGGAGCTGTTTTTT; CDR3aa: CSAGGTLNTGELFF; v_gene: TRBV29-1; d_gene: NA; j_gene: TRBJ2-2; abundance: NA
CDR3nt: TGTGCCCCGTCGGGACTAGCGGGTAACAACTCCTACAATGAGCAGTTCTTC; CDR3aa: CAPSGLAGNNSYNEQFF; v_gene: TRBV6-4; d_gene: TRBD2; j_gene: TRBJ2-1; abundance: NA
CDR3nt: TGTGCCAACAGGGAGGGGGACTCGACCTCCTACGAGCAGTACTTC; CDR3aa: CANREGDSTSYEQYF; v_gene: TRBV2; d_gene: NA; j_gene: TRBJ2-7; abundance: NA
CDR3nt: TGTGCCAGCAGTTCCCCCTCGGCTAGCACAGATACGCAGTATTTT; CDR3aa: CASSSPSASTDTQYF; v_gene: TRBV28; d_gene: NA; j_gene: TRBJ2-3; abundance: NA
CDR3nt: TGTGCCATCAGTGAGTCGAGGGGGGCTAGCGGGATTGCCGATGACAATGAGCAGTTCTTC; CDR3aa: CAISESRGASGIADDNEQFF; v_gene: TRBV10-3; d_gene: TRBD2; j_gene: TRBJ2-1; abundance: NA
CDR3nt: TGTGCCAGCAGCGGCAGGGGTCAGCCCCAGCATTTT; CDR3aa: CASSGRGQPQHF; v_gene: TRBV7-9; d_gene: NA; j_gene: TRBJ1-5; abundance: few